The table lists the clone carrying this T cell receptor beta chain with a count of one. Authors' processing steps: Cell counts per sample came from amplifying reference gene primers. TCRdb's copy holds only in-frame clones and misses some; the assay was immunoSEQ multiplex PCR. The V and J calls and clone size are taken from that table; D and trimming were inferred from the DNA. The top ten clones hold around a quarter of a sample with more than 95,000 clones, over 65% of them seen once. The data derive from a study of blood T cell repertoires in COVID-19. At the level of the study: Some COVID-19 samples were acute and others convalescent; all came from the United States, Italy and Spain. PBMCs, B-cell-depleted T cells, or T cells provided the cDNA or gDNA that made up the material.

The V gene end was trimmed by 4 bases and the J gene end by 8 bases; junction bases not matched to a gene: 14. In germline, CDR1 is MDHEN, CDR2 SYDVKM. The CDR3 has 16 residues. The chain links TRBV28 to TRBJ1-2; TRBD1 matches 9 bases. The sequenced sample was peripheral blood. The clonotype was recovered from a man between 60 and 75 years old with acute or convalescent COVID-19. The CDR3 sequence is CASSSPTGGGSGGYTF. For the CDR3, the DNA is TGTGCCAGCAGTTCCCCGACAGGGGGAGGATCCGGCGGCTACACCTTC.